This T cell receptor (beta chain) appears in the sequencing data of a study of blood T cell repertoires in COVID-19. The method was immunoSEQ multiplex PCR; TCRdb's version includes in-frame clones alone and lacks a portion of them. The sample shows 120,000 to 150,000 clones, roughly 84% of them seen only once. The table lists this clone with a few counts. The material sequenced was PBMCs or T cells enriched from blood (not recorded which). The source is a woman between 50 and 59 years old who had been exposed to COVID-19.

The CDR3 DNA reads as TGTGCCAGCAGCTTGGAACAGGGGATCTCACCCCTCCACTTT. This gives the protein CASSLEQGISPLHF. V and J are TRBV5-4 and TRBJ1-6; TRBD1 agrees at 7 bases. This CDR3 comprises 14 residues. Germline CDR1 reads SGHNT; CDR2 reads YYREEE (reference sequence). The V and J ends lost 0 bases and 10 bases, in that order; junction bases with no gene match: 4.